The sequence of this T cell receptor beta chain was determined in a study of CXCR3-negative and CXCR3-positive naive CD8 T cells. Whole-study context: The dataset comprises 120 million to 150 million TRB reads in total, with about 1.5 +/- 0.3 million reads per library.

General study points: Both naive subsets, CXCR3-negative and CXCR3-positive, displayed similar TRBV-TRBJ usage, unlike memory cells.

CDR1 is LNHNV and CDR2 is YYDKDF in the germline V gene (reference sequence). This CDR3 is built from 17 residues. Each TRB cDNA library was prepared by 5' RACE (with UMI labels). Each CDR3 protein gets one entry in TCRdb, which reprocessed the 5' RACE reads and gives no DNA. Recorded for this sample: some 130,000 distinct CDR3 sequences. Turning to this clonotype: Its antigen is currently unknown.

The rearrangement uses TRBV15 and TRBJ1-1. The clonotype comes from a human donor in good health. Some clones in this sample may be carry-over from other donors' samples. The source material was naive CXCR3- CD8+ T cells from blood. Stated subset: CD45RO-CCR7+CD27+CD95- naive CD8+ T cells lacking CXCR3 (TNR3-). CDR3 amino acids: CATSRDLSPFLNTEAFF.